Listed here are 8 T cell receptor beta chains from one sample, sequenced in a study of follicular helper T cells after annual influenza vaccination. Time point meaning: 2015-2016 season, 7 days after influenza vaccination. The method was immunoSEQ multiplex PCR; TCRdb's version includes in-frame clones alone and lacks a portion of them. The sample has around 8,700 clones, approximately 78% seen once. Sample: CXCR5+ CD38- circulating T follicular helper cells from blood, taken 7 days after influenza vaccination. Subset of the sample: circulating Tfh, non-naive CD4+CXCR5+PD-1+ (ICOS+CD38+ or ICOS-CD38-). These receptors were obtained from an adult who received the influenza vaccine.

This chain links TRBV5-4 with TRBJ1-2, with D tentatively TRBD1 (5 bases). The CDR3 length is 15 residues. Germline CDR1 is SGHNT and CDR2 is YYREEE (reference sequence). V shed 1 base and J shed 4 bases, with 14 bases lying between them. The CDR3 protein is CASSLSWGGAYGYTF. In DNA form, the CDR3 reads TGTGCCAGCAGCTTGTCGTGGGGAGGGGCCTATGGCTACACCTTC.

This rearrangement joins TRBV5-4 to TRBJ1-1; D uncertain. V was cut by 4 bases and J by 1 base, with 17 bases left in between. Per the germline V gene, CDR1 is SGHNT and CDR2 is YYREEE (reference sequence). The CDR3 spans 16 residues. The CDR3 protein is CASSPSQRRTNTEAFF. The CDR3 DNA reads TGTGCCAGCAGCCCCAGTCAACGGAGGACGAACACTGAAGCTTTCTTT.

The chain joins TRBV7-7 to TRBJ2-3; possible D gene TRBD1, 6 bases. Germline CDR1 is SSHAT and CDR2 is FNYEAQ (reference sequence). V was pared by 5 bases and J by 2 bases, with 14 bases between. The CDR3 consists of 15 residues. This CDR3 is CASSPGRTATDTQYF. The CDR3, as DNA: TGTGCCAGCAGCCCCGGTAGGACAGCCACAGATACGCAGTATTTT.

V usage is TRBV4-1 and J usage is TRBJ2-1, with TRBD2 matching over 9 bases. There are 15 residues in the CDR3. Looked up from germline, CDR1 is MGHRA and CDR2 is YSYEKL. Trimming took 10 bases from V and 5 from J; bases not matched to a gene: 12. CDR3 sequence (DNA): TGCGCCACCAACAACCCGGGACTAGCTAACAATGAGCAGTTCTTC. It codes for CATNNPGLANNEQFF.

This chain links TRBV5-1 with TRBJ2-5; perhaps TRBD2 as D (7 bases). CDR3 length: 15 amino acids. The V gene lost 7 bases and the J gene lost 5 bases, with 21 bases spanning the gap. Germline CDR1 and CDR2: SGHRS and YFSETQ. This chain's CDR3 is CASQLEGGAGETQYF. CDR3 sequence (DNA): TGCGCCAGCCAATTAGAGGGGGGGGCCGGGGAGACCCAGTACTTC.

This clone was observed once. The V and J genes are TRBV13 and TRBJ2-1; TRBD2 aligns across 7 bases. V was clipped by 5 bases and J by 4 bases; unmatched bases: 8. Germline V gene lookup returns CDR1 PRHDT and CDR2 FYEKMQ (reference sequence). The CDR3 has 15 amino acids. In DNA, the CDR3 is TGTGCCAGCAGCCCATTCTCGGGACTATACAATGAGCAGTTCTTC. Amino acid sequence: CASSPFSGLYNEQFF.

The V and J genes are TRBV30 and TRBJ2-2, with TRBD1 matching 9 bases. The V gene end was trimmed by 3 bases and the J gene end by 2 bases; junction bases not matched to a gene: 7. This CDR3 region has 16 residues. CDR1 is GTSNPN, CDR2 SVGIG, per germline (reference sequence). CDR3 amino acids: CAWSQNRGPNTGELFF. The CDR3 DNA follows: TGTGCCTGGAGCCAAAACAGGGGGCCAAACACCGGGGAGCTGTTTTTT. Full variable domain (missing parts from reference TRBV30 and TRBJ2-2): SQTIHQWPATLVQPVGSPLSLECTVEGTSNPNLYWYRQAAGRGLQLLFYSVGIGQISSEVPQNLSASRPQDRQFILSSKKLLLSDSGFYLCAWSQNRGPNTGELFFGEGSRLTVL.

CDR3 sequence: CASSPGGGNTDTQYF. In DNA form, the CDR3 reads TGTGCCAGCAGCCCCGGGGGTGGGAACACAGATACGCAGTATTTT. The chain couples TRBV5-4 to TRBJ2-3; maybe TRBD2 (6 bases). V lost 4 bases and J lost 2, with 14 bases in between. Germline CDR1 and CDR2: SGHNT and YYREEE (reference sequence). The CDR3 is 15 residues long.